The TCR beta chain described here comes from a study of cytomegalovirus exposure and HLA in healthy donors. V lost 3 bases and J 4 bases, leaving 7 bases between the germline ends. The V gene's germline CDR1 is MDHEN and CDR2 SYDVKM. There are 12 residues in the CDR3. The study ran its PCR with 60 Vbeta and 13 Jbeta primers. Profiling relied on immunoSEQ multiplex PCR, and the TCRdb table lists in-frame clones only, not all of them. The repertoire holds about 160,000 clones, with roughly 80% as singletons. Sequencing was performed on PBMCs. The chain couples TRBV28 to TRBJ2-7; D is ambiguous. The TCR comes from a man younger than 40 in good health and CMV-seropositive. The CDR3: CASSFQVYEQYF. DNA for the CDR3: TGTGCCAGCAGTTTTCAGGTTTACGAGCAGTACTTC.